This TCR beta chain was identified during a study of T cell repertoires in cytomegalovirus infection (dated 2019 in TCRdb). For the study in its entirety: The HLA type of each donor mattered for the analysis, because public TCR beta signatures pointed to carriage of CMV infection along with the matching HLA type. Study-wide conclusions, independent of this receptor: Carriers of CMV infection plus the relevant HLA type were discriminated by the cumulative frequency of public TCR beta family members in the study cohort and in an independent approximately 340-donor cohort. The ex vivo response was dominated by HLA-C-restricted CMV-specific TCR beta clonotypes, and the single most frequent clonotype in two of eight donors was supplied by these HLA-C-restricted clonotypes.

The table lists this clonotype with many counts. Its antigen is not yet known. No qualities accompany the bases; no much larger clone lies one base away. The reads were generated on an Illumina HiSeq 1500. Clones were called with MiXCR by TCRdb after fastp trimmed the public reads at Q25, and only in-frame beta chains were retained. Identical CDR3 protein sequences are pooled into one entry, listed with their most common genes and DNA. In this sample the table shows 150,000 or so distinct CDR3 sequences, under 8% of which occur a single time. Together, the top ten hold roughly 18% of the sample. Trimming leaves V shorter by 0 bases and J shorter by 3 bases, with the junction holding 5 bases beyond the gene matches. Reading the germline V gene (reference sequence) gives CDR1 SGHNT and CDR2 YYREEE. There are 15 amino acids in the CDR3, from cysteine to phenylalanine inclusive. Of all the DNA, just the CDR3 is kept, 45 bases in frame from base 1.

This sequence originates from a human donor in good health (CMV status not recorded). Some clones in this sample may be carry-over from other donors' samples. The chain joins TRBV5-4 to TRBJ2-5; 7 nucleotides in the junction match TRBD2. The sample consisted of PBMCs. The DNA sequence is given as TGTGCCAGCAGCTTGGAGGGACTACTAAAAGAGACCCAGTACTTC. The encoded protein is CASSLEGLLKETQYF. With all but the CDR3 taken from the reference TRBV5-4 and TRBJ2-5 genes, the full variable domain is: ETGVTQSPTHLIKTRGQQVTLRCSSQSGHNTVSWYQQALGQGPQFIFQYYREEENGRGNFPPRFSGLQFPNYSSELNVNALELDDSALYLCASSLEGLLKETQYFGPGTRLLVL.